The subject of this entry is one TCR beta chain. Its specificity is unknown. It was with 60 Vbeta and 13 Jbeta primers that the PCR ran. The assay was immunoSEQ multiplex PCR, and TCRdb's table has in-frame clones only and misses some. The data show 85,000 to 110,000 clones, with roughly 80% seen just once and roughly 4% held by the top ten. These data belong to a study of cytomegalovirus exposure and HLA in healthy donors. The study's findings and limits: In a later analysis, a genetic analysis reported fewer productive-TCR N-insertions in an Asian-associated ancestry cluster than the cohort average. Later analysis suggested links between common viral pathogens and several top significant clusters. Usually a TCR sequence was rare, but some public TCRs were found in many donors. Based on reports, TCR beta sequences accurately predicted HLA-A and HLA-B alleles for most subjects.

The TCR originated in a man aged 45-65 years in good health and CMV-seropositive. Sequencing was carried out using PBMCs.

CDR3 DNA: TGTGCCAGCAGCTTACGTACTAGCGGGACCGGGGAGCTGTTTTTT. Its translation is CASSLRTSGTGELFF. This chain joins TRBV11-2 and TRBJ2-2, with 9 bases lining up with TRBD2. Germline lookup yields CDR1 SGHAT and CDR2 FQNNGV. The CDR3 is 15 amino acids. J was trimmed by 5 bases and V by 2 bases; bases with no gene match: 3.